The rows below give T cell receptor beta chains drawn from one sample of a study of neurological immune-mediated disorders. TCRdb fed the 5' RACE reads into MiXCR, producing one record per CDR3 protein. This table has roughly 32,000 distinct CDR3 sequences, over 12% appearing once. The sequencing sample was made of PBMCs. The origin of the receptors is a man in his 70s in good health. Each CDR3 is given with its conserved first and last residue. Clone size is stated in some rows and not others, as once, few, many or a class when expanded.

j_gene: TRBJ2-3
abundance: medium-sized
v_gene: TRBV7-2
CDR3aa: CASSNPGSDTQYF

j_gene: TRBJ2-5
abundance: many
v_gene: TRBV12-3/TRBV12-4
CDR3aa: CASSPGRGRETQYF

j_gene: TRBJ2-3
abundance: many
v_gene: TRBV5-1
CDR3aa: CASSLGQVSTDTQYF

j_gene: TRBJ2-5
abundance: NA
v_gene: TRBV3-1
CDR3aa: CASSQGFRGMNWETQYF

j_gene: TRBJ2-2
abundance: few
v_gene: TRBV5-6
CDR3aa: CASSFSGRWPVTGELFF

j_gene: TRBJ1-2
abundance: many
v_gene: TRBV4-2
CDR3aa: CASSQRQSNYGYTF

j_gene: TRBJ1-5
abundance: NA
v_gene: TRBV24-1
CDR3aa: CATSDAPGSRNQPQHF

j_gene: TRBJ2-3
abundance: many
v_gene: TRBV20-1
CDR3aa: CSARMEGWGTDTQYF

j_gene: TRBJ2-7
abundance: once
v_gene: TRBV6-5
CDR3aa: CASSNHGAEQYF

j_gene: TRBJ1-2
abundance: many
v_gene: TRBV7-6
CDR3aa: CASSPRQGINYGYTF

j_gene: TRBJ1-1
abundance: few
v_gene: TRBV6-1
CDR3aa: CASRVGGWSDTEAFF

j_gene: TRBJ2-5
abundance: many
v_gene: TRBV20-1
CDR3aa: CSAEGLKQETQYF

j_gene: TRBJ1-5
abundance: many
v_gene: TRBV5-1
CDR3aa: CASSLAGNSNQPQHF

j_gene: TRBJ1-2
abundance: many
v_gene: TRBV27
CDR3aa: CASSPQGTLNYGYTF

j_gene: TRBJ2-7
abundance: many
v_gene: TRBV20-1
CDR3aa: CSASRTPETYEQYF

j_gene: TRBJ2-1
abundance: many
v_gene: TRBV7-2
CDR3aa: CASSLEAVSYNEQFF

j_gene: TRBJ2-5
abundance: many
v_gene: TRBV5-5
CDR3aa: CAVSGQGTQETQYF

j_gene: TRBJ1-1
abundance: many
v_gene: TRBV18
CDR3aa: CASSPEVGNAEAFF

j_gene: TRBJ2-5
abundance: many
v_gene: TRBV7-2
CDR3aa: CASSTRTGETQYF